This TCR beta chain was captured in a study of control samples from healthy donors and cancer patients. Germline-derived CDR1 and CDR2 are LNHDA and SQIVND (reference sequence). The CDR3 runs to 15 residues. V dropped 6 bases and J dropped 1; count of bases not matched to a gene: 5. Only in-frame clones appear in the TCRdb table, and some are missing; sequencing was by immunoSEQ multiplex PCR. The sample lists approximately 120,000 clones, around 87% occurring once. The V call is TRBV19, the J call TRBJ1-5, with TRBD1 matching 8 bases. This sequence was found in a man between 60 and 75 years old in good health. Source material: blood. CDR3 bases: TGTGCCAGTAGCTTCACAGGGGGGAGCAATCAGCCCCAGCATTTT. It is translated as CASSFTGGSNQPQHF.